This T cell receptor beta chain originates from a study of control samples from healthy donors and cancer patients. Germline V gene lookup returns CDR1 MDHEN and CDR2 SYDVKM. The CDR3 has 11 residues. V gave up 7 bases and J gave up 17 bases; unmatched junction bases: 5. Here immunoSEQ multiplex PCR was the method, and the copy in TCRdb shows in-frame clones only, minus some. Of about 40,000 clones in the sample, more than 85% were seen once. The chain combines TRBV28 with TRBJ1-6, with 10 bases matching TRBD1. The sequence came from a woman aged 50 to 60 in good health. The sample was blood. The CDR3 loop is CASTAGTGVHF. The CDR3 bases are TGTGCCAGCACTGCCGGGACAGGGGTCCACTTT.